These 28 T cell receptor beta chains share one sample of origin, sequenced in a study of blood T cells in healthy people across ages. Through a sample-barcoded 5' primer and a J-beta primer mix, a second PCR was run for 7 to 11 cycles. Using its own MiXCR run on the 5' RACE reads, TCRdb lists one record per CDR3 protein. This sample yields approximately 1.5 million distinct CDR3 sequences, of which roughly 32% are seen a single time; around 11% belongs to the top ten. The sequencing sample was made of blood. Every receptor here comes from a woman in her 30s in good health.

This clonotype was seen more than once but under ten times. The chain combines TRBV4-1 with TRBJ2-6; D possibly corresponds to TRBD1 (5 bases). The CDR3 extends over 19 amino acids. V was trimmed by 4 bases and J by 1 base, leaving 20 bases between them. Germline CDR1 and CDR2: MGHRA and YSYEKL. The CDR3 protein is CASSRLPGIRLSGANVLTF. In nucleotides, the CDR3 is TGCGCCAGCAGCCGCCTGCCAGGGATCCGCCTTTCTGGGGCCAACGTCCTGACTTTC.

This clonotype was picked up many times. This chain links TRBV29-1 with TRBJ2-1; 9 bases agree with TRBD1. The CDR3 loop spans 15 amino acids. Germline V lookup: CDR1 SQVTM, CDR2 ANQGSEA. The V gene end was trimmed by 2 bases and the J gene end by 6 bases; junction bases not matched to a gene: 8. CDR3 nucleotide sequence: TGCAGCGTTGAAATCTCCGGGACAGGGCCCAATGAGCAGTTCTTC. Translation gives CSVEISGTGPNEQFF.

This clonotype was observed a few times. The J gene is TRBJ2-2, the V gene TRBV19, with D perhaps being TRBD1 or TRBD2 (5 bases each). The V end was cut by 4 bases, the J end by 1 base, with 7 bases between. Germline assignment: CDR1 LNHDA and CDR2 SQIVND (reference sequence). This CDR3 comprises 14 residues. The CDR3 protein is CASSRDGNTGELFF. CDR3 DNA sequence: TGTGCCAGTAGTAGGGACGGGAACACCGGGGAGCTGTTTTTT.

As regards this clonotype: With a much larger clone just one base away, this may be a read error. CDR3 DNA sequence: TGCACCAGCAGCCATCCCGGGGCGGACTATGGCTACACCTTC. As protein: CTSSHPGADYGYTF. This chain joins TRBV4-1 and TRBJ1-2; D may be TRBD1 (5 bases). The CDR3 is 14 amino acids. CDR1 is MGHRA and CDR2 is YSYEKL in the germline V gene.

The chain carries TRBV7-9 and TRBJ2-7, with 13 positions matching TRBD2. V shed 5 bases, J shed 4 bases, and the junction held 8 bases outside the gene matches. The CDR3 sequence is 16 residues long. Per the germline V gene, CDR1 is SEHNR and CDR2 is FQNEAQ (reference sequence). CDR3 bases: TGTGCCAGCAGCCTTACTAGCGGGAGGGGTGTTTACGAGCAGTACTTC. This gives the protein CASSLTSGRGVYEQYF.

This clonotype showed up just a few times. This chain joins TRBV5-1 and TRBJ2-1; tentatively, D is TRBD1 (5 bases). Trimming pared 4 bases from V and 9 bases from J, leaving 14 bases between. The V gene's germline CDR1 is SGHRS and CDR2 YFSETQ. The CDR3 covers 13 residues. As DNA, the CDR3 is TGCGCCAGCAGCCTAGGGGCCCCCTTTGAGCAGTTCTTC. It encodes CASSLGAPFEQFF.

This clonotype came up once. A far bigger clonotype differs at one base, so this is likely a read error. V gene TRBV27 combines with J gene TRBJ2-5; maybe TRBD2 (6 bases). The J call is in doubt because the DNA end fits TRBJ2-7 better. This CDR3 is built from 13 residues. In germline, CDR1 is MNHEY, CDR2 SMNVEV (reference sequence). The CDR3 coding sequence is TGTGCCAGCAGTTACGGGAGCCCCTACGAGCAGTACTTC. Amino acids: CASSYGSPYEQYF.

The genes are TRBV20-1 and TRBJ1-2; TRBD1 matches at 8 bases. The V and J ends lost 3 bases and 8 bases, in that order; junction bases with no gene match: 8. In germline, CDR1 is DFQATT, CDR2 SNEGSKA (reference sequence). This CDR3 has 13 amino acids. CDR3 sequence reads: CSARYRGISGYTF. CDR3 nucleotides: TGCAGTGCTAGGTACAGGGGGATAAGCGGCTACACCTTC.

The sample holds a few counts of this clonotype. This sequence joins TRBV7-3 and TRBJ2-3; 7 nucleotides agree with TRBD2. This CDR3 has 14 residues. V lost 2 bases and J lost 5; bases outside the gene matches: 4. Germline V gene sequence: CDR1 SGHTA, CDR2 FQGTGA. The chain's CDR3 is CASSLLGGEDTQYF. Written as DNA, the CDR3 is TGTGCCAGCAGCTTACTGGGAGGGGAAGATACGCAGTATTTT.

The J gene is TRBJ2-3, the V gene TRBV24-1; TRBD2 might be the D (6 bases). Germline V lookup: CDR1 KGHDR, CDR2 SFDVKD. The CDR3 has 12 residues. The CDR3 protein is CATRGITDTQYF. CDR3 bases: TGTGCGACCCGGGGGATCACAGATACGCAGTATTTT.

This clonotype has a count of ten or more. This chain uses TRBV29-1 with TRBJ1-2; a weak D match, TRBD1 (6 bases). The ends were cut back, 2 bases at V and 6 bases at J, with 13 bases in the middle. In germline, CDR1 is SQVTM, CDR2 ANQGSEA. CDR3 length: 13 residues. The CDR3: CSVEWEQGDGYTF. The CDR3 bases are TGCAGCGTTGAATGGGAACAGGGTGATGGCTACACCTTC.

The chain couples TRBV2 to TRBJ1-2; weak D call: TRBD1 (6 bases). V shed 1 base and J shed 5 bases, with 14 bases lying between them. CDR1 and CDR2 (germline): SNHLY, FYNNEI. The CDR3 spans 15 residues. CDR3 sequence: CASSEGRQVGYGYTF. The CDR3 nucleotides read TGTGCCAGCAGTGAAGGAAGACAGGTGGGGTATGGCTACACCTTC.

Many counts were recorded for this clonotype. This sequence joins TRBV20-1 and TRBJ2-7, with a possible D match to TRBD2 (5 bases). The V end lost 2 bases, the J end lost 6 bases, and 8 bases lay between the germline ends. The CDR3 loop spans 11 amino acids. Germline lookup yields CDR1 DFQATT and CDR2 SNEGSKA (reference sequence). CDR3 protein: CSARPAGEQYF. In nucleotides, the CDR3 is TGCAGTGCTAGACCCGCGGGCGAGCAGTACTTC.

The rearrangement uses TRBV4-1 and TRBJ2-5; possible D gene TRBD1, 6 bases. The CDR3 has 15 residues. V lost 1 base, J lost 5 bases, and 14 bases lay in between. In germline, CDR1 is MGHRA, CDR2 YSYEKL. The CDR3: CASSQGPRGGETQYF. CDR3 in DNA: TGCGCCAGCAGCCAAGGACCCAGGGGCGGGGAGACCCAGTACTTC.

This chain connects TRBV3-1 to TRBJ1-5; D ambiguous. The V end lost 8 bases, the J end lost 5 bases, and 10 bases lay between the germline ends. CDR1 and CDR2 from the germline V gene are LGHDT and YNNKEL (reference sequence). This CDR3 is 12 amino acids long. The CDR3 nucleotides read TGTGCCAGCTCAAACCCCGATCAGCCCCAGCATTTT. Translating gives CASSNPDQPQHF.

This chain connects TRBV5-1 to TRBJ1-4; 7 nucleotides match TRBD1. The CDR3 contains 16 residues. V trimming: 4 bases; J trimming: 6 bases; junction bases outside the gene matches: 12. Germline loops: CDR1 SGHRS, CDR2 YFSETQ. CDR3: CASSKGQTNTDEKLFF. The DNA of the CDR3 is TGCGCCAGCAGCAAGGGACAGACAAACACTGATGAAAAACTGTTTTTT.

The rearrangement joins TRBV6-1 to TRBJ1-1; D call uncertain. The CDR3 has 17 residues. The V and J ends lost 6 bases and 7 bases respectively, with 27 bases between them. Looked up from germline, CDR1 is MNHNS and CDR2 is SASEGT. This chain's CDR3 is CASSLQPQALSVNEAFF. The CDR3 DNA reads TGTGCCAGCAGCCTACAACCCCAGGCTTTGTCAGTGAATGAAGCTTTCTTT.

V usage is TRBV6-2 or TRBV6-3 and J usage is TRBJ2-7; 7 bases are a match to TRBD2. The CDR3 extends over 16 amino acids. V lost 4 bases, J lost 2 bases, and 11 bases stayed unmatched. Germline CDR1 reads MNHEY; CDR2 reads SVGEGT. The CDR3 loop is CASSSPGGGPPYEQYF. The CDR3 coding sequence is TGTGCCAGCAGTTCCCCCGGGGGAGGGCCCCCCTACGAGCAGTACTTC.

The sample holds a few counts of this clonotype. The chain recombines TRBV7-7 with TRBJ2-1, with D unclear. Trimming took 1 base from V and 5 from J, leaving 6 bases between them. Germline-derived CDR1 and CDR2 are SSHAT and FNYEAQ (reference sequence). The CDR3 contains 13 residues. The CDR3 loop reads CASSLERNNEQFF. DNA of the CDR3: TGTGCCAGCAGCTTAGAGAGAAACAATGAGCAGTTCTTC.

The CDR3 protein is CASSNGDTQYF. The CDR3, as DNA: TGTGCCAGTAGTAACGGTGACACGCAGTATTTT. V is TRBV19 and J is TRBJ2-3, with D uncertain. V lost 4 bases and J 9 bases, leaving 8 bases between the germline ends. Germline V gene lookup returns CDR1 LNHDA and CDR2 SQIVND (reference sequence). This CDR3 contains 11 residues.

This clonotype has just a few counts. This chain links TRBV28 with TRBJ2-1; D remains unclear. Germline CDR1 and CDR2: MDHEN and SYDVKM. Deletions cut 6 bases from V and 5 bases from J, with 11 bases between. The CDR3 contains 13 residues. The CDR3 loop is CASRVGGNNEQFF. CDR3 in DNA: TGTGCCAGCAGGGTAGGCGGCAACAATGAGCAGTTCTTC.

The V gene is TRBV28, the J gene TRBJ2-1; either TRBD1 or TRBD2 may fit D (6 bases each). Trimming left V 6 bases short and J 7 bases short, with 28 bases between. The CDR3 sequence is 18 residues long. Per germline, CDR1 MDHEN and CDR2 SYDVKM. CDR3 DNA: TGTGCCAGCAGCCGGGGGCCCGGGGGACTCCTCCCCAAGAATGAGCAGTTCTTC. Translated, it gives CASSRGPGGLLPKNEQFF.

V usage is TRBV6-5 and J usage is TRBJ1-2; 8 bases map to TRBD1. Per germline, CDR1 MNHEY and CDR2 SVGAGI. With 5 bases clipped from V and 4 bases from J, the junction kept 6 bases outside the gene matches. The CDR3 sequence is 14 residues long. CDR3 sequence (DNA): TGTGCCAGCAGTCCGACAGGGGCCCCCTATGGCTACACCTTC. The encoded protein is CASSPTGAPYGYTF.

Here the CDR3 DNA reads TGTGCCAGCTCAGGACATGAGAGCCAGTACTTC. Translation: CASSGHESQYF. V usage is TRBV6-2 or TRBV6-3 and J usage is TRBJ2-7; a possible D gene is TRBD1 (5 bases). The germline gives CDR1 MNHEY, CDR2 SVGEGT. The CDR3 is made up of 11 amino acids. Deletions cut 8 bases from V and 10 bases from J, with 15 bases between.

This rearrangement joins TRBV24-1 to TRBJ2-7; TRBD1 aligns across 7 bases. Germline V gene data show CDR1 as KGHDR and CDR2 as SFDVKD. The CDR3 is 16 amino acids. Losses at the gene ends were 2 bases for V and 6 bases for J; bases not matched to a gene: 12. In DNA form, the CDR3 reads TGTGCCACCAGTGATTCCCCCGGGACAGAAGTAAGCGAGCAGTACTTC. This sequence encodes CATSDSPGTEVSEQYF.

This sequence joins TRBV6-5 and TRBJ2-1, with 11 bases fitting TRBD2. The CDR3 runs 16 residues. The germline V gene encodes CDR1 MNHEY and CDR2 SVGAGI. J lost 10 bases, V lost 4 bases, and 12 bases had no gene match. The CDR3 loop reads CASSSWTSGPTKEQFF. CDR3 bases: TGTGCCAGCAGTTCCTGGACTAGCGGGCCGACAAAAGAGCAGTTCTTC.

Remarks on this clonotype: A much larger clonotype is one base distant, so this may be a read error. The V gene is TRBV20-1, the J gene TRBJ2-7; D is undetermined. This CDR3 has 14 residues. Germline V gene data show CDR1 as DFQATT and CDR2 as SNEGSKA (reference sequence). V was shortened by 0 bases and J by 2 bases, with 11 bases between the two germline ends. The CDR3 sequence is CSARDPRKPYEQYF. CDR3 nucleotide sequence: TGCAGTGCTAGAGATCCCCGGAAACCCTACGAGCAGTACTTC.

CDR3 protein: CASSLPRVPSPGAFF. For the CDR3, the DNA is TGTGCCAGCAGTCTCCCCAGGGTGCCTTCCCCGGGGGCTTTCTTT. V usage is TRBV6-2 or TRBV6-3 and J usage is TRBJ1-1; possible D gene TRBD1, 5 bases. The ends were cut back, 5 bases at V and 11 bases at J, with 24 bases in the middle. This CDR3 spans 15 amino acids. The germline CDR1 and CDR2 sequences are MNHEY and SVGEGT.